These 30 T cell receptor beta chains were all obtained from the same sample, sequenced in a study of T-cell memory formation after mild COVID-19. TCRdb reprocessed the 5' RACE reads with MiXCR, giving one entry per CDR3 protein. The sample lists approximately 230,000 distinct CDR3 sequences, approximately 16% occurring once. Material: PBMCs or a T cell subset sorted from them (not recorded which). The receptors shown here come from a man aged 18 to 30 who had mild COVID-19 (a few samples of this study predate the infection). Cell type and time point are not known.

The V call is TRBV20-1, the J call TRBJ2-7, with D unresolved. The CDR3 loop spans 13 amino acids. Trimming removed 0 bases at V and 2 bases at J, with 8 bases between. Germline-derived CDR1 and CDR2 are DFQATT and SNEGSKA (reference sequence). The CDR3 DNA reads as TGCAGTGCTAGAGATTTGGGGACCTACGAGCAGTACGTC. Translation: CSARDLGTYEQYV.

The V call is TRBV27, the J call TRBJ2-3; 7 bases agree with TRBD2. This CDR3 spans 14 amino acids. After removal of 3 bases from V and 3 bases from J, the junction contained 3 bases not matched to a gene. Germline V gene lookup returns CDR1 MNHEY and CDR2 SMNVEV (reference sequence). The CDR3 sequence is CASSFRLATDTQYF. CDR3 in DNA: TGTGCCAGCAGTTTCCGACTAGCTACAGATACGCAGTATTTT.

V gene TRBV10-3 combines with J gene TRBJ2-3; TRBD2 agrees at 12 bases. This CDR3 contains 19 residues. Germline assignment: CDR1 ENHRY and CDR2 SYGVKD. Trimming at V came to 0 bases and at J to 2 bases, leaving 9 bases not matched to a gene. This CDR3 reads CAISESLTSGGSDTDTQYF. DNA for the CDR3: TGTGCCATCAGTGAGTCGTTAACTAGCGGGGGGTCGGACACAGATACGCAGTATTTT.

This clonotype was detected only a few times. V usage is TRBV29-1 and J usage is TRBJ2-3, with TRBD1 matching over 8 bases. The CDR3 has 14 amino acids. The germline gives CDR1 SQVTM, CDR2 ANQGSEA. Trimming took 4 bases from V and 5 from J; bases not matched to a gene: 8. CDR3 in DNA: TGCAGCGTTGCCGGGACAGGTAAACGAGATACGCAGTATTTT. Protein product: CSVAGTGKRDTQYF.

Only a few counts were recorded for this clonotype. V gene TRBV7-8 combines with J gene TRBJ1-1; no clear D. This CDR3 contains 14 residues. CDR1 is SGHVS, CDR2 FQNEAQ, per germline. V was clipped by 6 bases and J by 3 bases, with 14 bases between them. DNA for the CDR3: TGTGCCAGCAGTTCGAGGGAGACGGACACTGAAGCTTTCTTT. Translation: CASSSRETDTEAFF.

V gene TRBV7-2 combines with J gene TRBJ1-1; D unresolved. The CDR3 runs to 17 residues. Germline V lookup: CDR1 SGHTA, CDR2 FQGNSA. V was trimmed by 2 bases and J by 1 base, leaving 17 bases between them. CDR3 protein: CASSLQHAGGWNTEAFF. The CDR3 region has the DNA TGTGCCAGCAGCTTACAGCACGCAGGTGGATGGAACACTGAAGCTTTCTTT. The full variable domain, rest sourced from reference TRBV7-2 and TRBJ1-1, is GAGVSQSPSNKVTEKGKDVELRCDPISGHTALYWYRQSLGQGLEFLIYFQGNSAPDKSGLPSDRFSAERTGGSVSTLTIQRTQQEDSAVYLCASSLQHAGGWNTEAFFGQGTRLTVV.

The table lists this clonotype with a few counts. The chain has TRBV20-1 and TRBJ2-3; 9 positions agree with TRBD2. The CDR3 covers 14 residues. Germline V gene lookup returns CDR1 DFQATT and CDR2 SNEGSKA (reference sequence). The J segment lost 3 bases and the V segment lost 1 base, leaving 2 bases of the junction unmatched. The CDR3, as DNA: TGCAGTGCTAGAGTAGCGGGGGAGACAGATACGCAGTATTTT. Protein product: CSARVAGETDTQYF.

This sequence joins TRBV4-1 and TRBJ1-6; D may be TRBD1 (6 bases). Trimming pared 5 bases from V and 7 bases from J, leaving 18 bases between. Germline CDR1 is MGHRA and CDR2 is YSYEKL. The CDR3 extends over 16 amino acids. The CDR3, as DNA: TGCGCCAGCAGCAGCGGTCGGGGGGCCAGGAATTCACCCCTCCACTTT. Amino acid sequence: CASSSGRGARNSPLHF.

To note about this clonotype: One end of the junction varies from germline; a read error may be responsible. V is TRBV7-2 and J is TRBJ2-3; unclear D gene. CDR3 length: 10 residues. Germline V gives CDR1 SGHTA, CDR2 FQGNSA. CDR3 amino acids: CASSIDTQYF. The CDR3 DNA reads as TGTGCCAGCAGCATAGATACGCAGTATTTT. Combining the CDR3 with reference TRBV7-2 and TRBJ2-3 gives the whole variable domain GAGVSQSPSNKVTEKGKDVELRCDPISGHTALYWYRQSLGQGLEFLIYFQGNSAPDKSGLPSDRFSAERTGGSVSTLTIQRTQQEDSAVYLCASSIDTQYFGPGTRLTVL.

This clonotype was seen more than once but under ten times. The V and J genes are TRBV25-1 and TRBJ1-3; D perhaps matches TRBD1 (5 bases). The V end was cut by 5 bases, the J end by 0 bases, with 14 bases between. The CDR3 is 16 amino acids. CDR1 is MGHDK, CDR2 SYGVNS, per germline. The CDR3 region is CASSIRDRFSGNTIYF. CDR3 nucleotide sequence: TGTGCCAGCAGTATCAGGGACCGCTTCTCTGGAAACACCATATATTTT.

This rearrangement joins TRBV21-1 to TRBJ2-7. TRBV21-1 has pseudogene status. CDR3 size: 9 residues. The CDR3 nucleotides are TGTGCCAGTACCTCCGAGCAGTACGTC. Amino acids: CASTSEQYV.

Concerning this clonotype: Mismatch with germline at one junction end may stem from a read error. The CDR3 DNA reads TGCGCCAGCAGGTTGGGTGTCTACAATGAGCAGTTCTTC. Translating gives CASRLGVYNEQFF. J is TRBJ2-1 and V is TRBV5-1; no reliable D call. CDR1 SGHRS and CDR2 YFSETQ come from the germline V gene. This CDR3 contains 13 residues.

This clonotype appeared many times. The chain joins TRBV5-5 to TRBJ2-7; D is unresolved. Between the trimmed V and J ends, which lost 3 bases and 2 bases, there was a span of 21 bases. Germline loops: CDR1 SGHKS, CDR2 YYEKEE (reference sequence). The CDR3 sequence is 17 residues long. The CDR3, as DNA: TGTGCCAGCAGCTCCCGGATGGCCTCCGGCCGTACCTACGAGCAGTACTTC. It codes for CASSSRMASGRTYEQYF.

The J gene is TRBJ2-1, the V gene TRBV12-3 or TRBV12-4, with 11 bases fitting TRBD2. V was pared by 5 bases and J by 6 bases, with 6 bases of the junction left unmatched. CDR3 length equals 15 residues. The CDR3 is CASSQPGLAVNEQFF. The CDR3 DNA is TGTGCCAGCAGTCAACCGGGACTAGCGGTCAATGAGCAGTTCTTC.

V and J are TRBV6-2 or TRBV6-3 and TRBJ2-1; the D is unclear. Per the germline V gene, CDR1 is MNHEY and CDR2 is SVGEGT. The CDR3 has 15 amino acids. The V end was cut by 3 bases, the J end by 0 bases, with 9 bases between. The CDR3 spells CASSYLPSSYNEQFF. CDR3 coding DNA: TGTGCCAGCAGTTATCTCCCGAGCTCCTACAATGAGCAGTTCTTC.

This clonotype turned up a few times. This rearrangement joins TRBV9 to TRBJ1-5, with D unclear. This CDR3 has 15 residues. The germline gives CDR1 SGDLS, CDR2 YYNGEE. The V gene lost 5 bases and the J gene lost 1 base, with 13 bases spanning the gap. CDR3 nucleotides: TGTGCCAGCAGTCCAGTGGGCGGGAGCAATCAGCCCCAGCATTTT. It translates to CASSPVGGSNQPQHF.

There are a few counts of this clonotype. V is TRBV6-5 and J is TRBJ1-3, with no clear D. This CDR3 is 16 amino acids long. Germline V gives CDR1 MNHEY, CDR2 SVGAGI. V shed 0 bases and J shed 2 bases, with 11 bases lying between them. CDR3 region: CASSYSGPGPGNTIYF. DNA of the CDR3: TGTGCCAGCAGTTACTCAGGACCAGGCCCTGGAAACACCATATATTTT.

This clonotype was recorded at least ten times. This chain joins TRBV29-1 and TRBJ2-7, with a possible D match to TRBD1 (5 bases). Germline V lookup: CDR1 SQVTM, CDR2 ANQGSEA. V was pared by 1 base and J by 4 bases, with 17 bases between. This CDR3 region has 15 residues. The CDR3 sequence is CSVEGQGSGSYEQYF. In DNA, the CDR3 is TGCAGCGTTGAAGGTCAGGGTTCAGGAAGTTACGAGCAGTACTTC.

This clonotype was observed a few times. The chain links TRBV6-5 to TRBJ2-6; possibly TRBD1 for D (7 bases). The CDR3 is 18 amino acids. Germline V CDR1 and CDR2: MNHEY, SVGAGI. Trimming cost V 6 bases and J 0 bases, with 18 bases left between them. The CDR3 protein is CASSRGDSFYSGANVLTF. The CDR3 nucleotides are TGTGCCAGCAGCAGGGGGGACAGCTTTTACTCTGGGGCCAACGTCCTGACTTTC.

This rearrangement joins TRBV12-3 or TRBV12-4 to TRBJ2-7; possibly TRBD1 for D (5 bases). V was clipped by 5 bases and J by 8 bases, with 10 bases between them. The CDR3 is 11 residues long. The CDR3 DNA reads TGTGCCAGCAGTCCAAGGGGTAAGCAGTACTTC. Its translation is CASSPRGKQYF.

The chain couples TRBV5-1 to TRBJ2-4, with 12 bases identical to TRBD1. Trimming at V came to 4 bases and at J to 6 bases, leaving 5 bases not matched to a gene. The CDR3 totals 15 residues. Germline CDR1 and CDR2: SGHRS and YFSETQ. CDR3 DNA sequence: TGCGCCAGCAGCCGTCGGGACAGGGGGCGAAACATTCAGTACTTC. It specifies CASSRRDRGRNIQYF.

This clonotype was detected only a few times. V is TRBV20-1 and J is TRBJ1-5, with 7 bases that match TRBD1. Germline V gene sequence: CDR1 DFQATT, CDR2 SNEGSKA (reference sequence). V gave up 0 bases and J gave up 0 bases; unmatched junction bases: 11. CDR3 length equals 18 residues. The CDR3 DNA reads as TGCAGTGCTAGAGATGTCGACAGGGTGGGGAATAGCAATCAGCCCCAGCATTTT. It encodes CSARDVDRVGNSNQPQHF.

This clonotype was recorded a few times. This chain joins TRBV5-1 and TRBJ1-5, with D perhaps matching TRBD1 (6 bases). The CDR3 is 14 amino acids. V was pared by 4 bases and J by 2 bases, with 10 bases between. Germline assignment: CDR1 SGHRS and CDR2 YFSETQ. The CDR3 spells CASSQGYGNQPQHF. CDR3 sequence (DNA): TGCGCCAGCAGCCAGGGGTATGGCAATCAGCCCCAGCATTTT.

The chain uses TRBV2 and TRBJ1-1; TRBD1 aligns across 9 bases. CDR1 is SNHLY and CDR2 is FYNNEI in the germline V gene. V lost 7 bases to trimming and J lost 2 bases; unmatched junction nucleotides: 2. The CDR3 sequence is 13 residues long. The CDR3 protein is CASIQGANTEAFF. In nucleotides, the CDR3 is TGTGCCAGCATACAGGGGGCAAACACTGAAGCTTTCTTT.

CDR3 protein: CASSQDDRGREKLFF. The DNA for the CDR3 is TGCGCCAGCAGCCAGGACGACAGGGGGCGTGAAAAACTGTTTTTT. The rearrangement joins TRBV4-3 to TRBJ1-4, with 10 bases fitting TRBD1. This CDR3 is 15 amino acids long. Germline lookup yields CDR1 LGHNA and CDR2 YSLEER. V was pared by 3 bases and J by 7 bases, with 5 bases of the junction left unmatched.

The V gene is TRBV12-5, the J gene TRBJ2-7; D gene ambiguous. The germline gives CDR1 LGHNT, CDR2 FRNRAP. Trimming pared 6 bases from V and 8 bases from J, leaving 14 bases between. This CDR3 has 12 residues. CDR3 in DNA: TGTGCTAGTGGGCGCCTAATAGGCCAGCAGTACTTC. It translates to CASGRLIGQQYF.

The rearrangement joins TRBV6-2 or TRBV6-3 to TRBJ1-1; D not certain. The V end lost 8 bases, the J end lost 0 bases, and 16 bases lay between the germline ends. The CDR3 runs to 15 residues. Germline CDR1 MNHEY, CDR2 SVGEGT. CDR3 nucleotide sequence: TGTGCCAGCGATGGCGGCGGGATCATGAACACTGAAGCTTTCTTT. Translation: CASDGGGIMNTEAFF.

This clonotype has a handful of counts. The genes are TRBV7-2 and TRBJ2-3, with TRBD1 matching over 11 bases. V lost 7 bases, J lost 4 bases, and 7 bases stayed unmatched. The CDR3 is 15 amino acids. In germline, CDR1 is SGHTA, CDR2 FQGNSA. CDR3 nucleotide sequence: TGTGCCAGCATCATGGACAGGGGGCCCGCAGATACGCAGTATTTT. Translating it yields CASIMDRGPADTQYF.

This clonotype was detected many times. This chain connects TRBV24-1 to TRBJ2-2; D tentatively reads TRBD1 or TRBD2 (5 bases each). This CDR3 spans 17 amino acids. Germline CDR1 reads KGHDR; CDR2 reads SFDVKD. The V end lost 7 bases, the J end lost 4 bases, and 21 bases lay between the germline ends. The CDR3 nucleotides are TGTGCCACCAGGCGATCTAGGGGACGGCGAGGCACCGGGGAGCTGTTTTTT. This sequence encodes CATRRSRGRRGTGELFF.

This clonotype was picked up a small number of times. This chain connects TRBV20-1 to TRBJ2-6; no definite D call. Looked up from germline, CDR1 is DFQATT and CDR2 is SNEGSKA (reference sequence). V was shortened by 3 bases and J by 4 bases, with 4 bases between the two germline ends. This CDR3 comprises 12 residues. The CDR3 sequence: CSARRGANVLTF. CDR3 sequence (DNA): TGCAGTGCTAGGCGGGGGGCCAACGTCCTGACTTTC.